The 27 T cell receptor beta chains presented below share a single source sample, sequenced in a study of blood T cell repertoires in COVID-19. Method: immunoSEQ multiplex PCR; TCRdb's copy keeps in-frame clones and lacks some. The repertoire has around 200,000 clones, roughly 86% of them found once; the top ten carry 1.6%. Sample: peripheral blood. The receptors originated from a young man with active or convalescent COVID-19.

J is TRBJ2-2 and V is TRBV9, with TRBD1 identical over 8 bases. The V segment lost 3 bases and the J segment 7 bases; nucleotides outside the gene matches: 5. In germline, CDR1 is SGDLS, CDR2 YYNGEE. CDR3 length: 14 residues. The CDR3 DNA reads TGTGCCAGCAGCGCAGGACAGGGCGGCGGGGAGCTGTTTTTT. Amino acids: CASSAGQGGGELFF.

This clone was observed a handful of times. The chain employs TRBV27 and TRBJ1-1; maybe TRBD1 (6 bases). Germline lookup yields CDR1 MNHEY and CDR2 SMNVEV (reference sequence). Between the trimmed V and J ends, which lost 6 bases and 6 bases, there was a span of 14 bases. The CDR3 is 13 amino acids. The CDR3 is CASSFIGQPEAFF. Here the CDR3 DNA reads TGTGCCAGCAGCTTTATTGGACAGCCTGAAGCTTTCTTT.

The chain is built from TRBV15 and TRBJ2-3; D is uncertain. CDR1 LNHNV and CDR2 YYDKDF come from the germline V gene (reference sequence). This CDR3 contains 14 residues. V was cut by 1 base and J by 3 bases, with 8 bases left in between. DNA of the CDR3: TGTGCCACCAGCAGAGCTACGACTACAGATACGCAGTATTTT. Encoded protein: CATSRATTTDTQYF.

This chain joins TRBV2 and TRBJ1-3; weak D call: TRBD1 (6 bases). Trimming stripped 1 base from V and 3 bases from J, with 10 bases between. The CDR3 runs 15 residues. The germline CDR1 and CDR2 sequences are SNHLY and FYNNEI. For the CDR3, the DNA is TGTGCCAGCAGTGAAGACAGGGAAAATGGAAACACCATATATTTT. Its protein is CASSEDRENGNTIYF.

The chain recombines TRBV30 with TRBJ2-3; TRBD2 matches at 8 bases. The CDR3 is made up of 14 amino acids. In germline, CDR1 is GTSNPN, CDR2 SVGIG (reference sequence). The J segment lost 8 bases and the V segment lost 2 bases, leaving 9 bases of the junction unmatched. In DNA form, the CDR3 reads TGTGCCTGGAGTCGGAGCGGGAGATGGGTTACGCAGTATTTT. Encoded protein: CAWSRSGRWVTQYF. Full variable domain (rest looked up from reference TRBV30 and TRBJ2-3): SQTIHQWPATLVQPVGSPLSLECTVEGTSNPNLYWYRQAAGRGLQLLFYSVGIGQISSEVPQNLSASRPQDRQFILSSKKLLLSDSGFYLCAWSRSGRWVTQYFGPGTRLTVL.

The chain combines TRBV30 with TRBJ2-1; 8 nucleotides agree with TRBD2. The CDR3 covers 13 residues. The germline V gene has CDR1 GTSNPN and CDR2 SVGIG (reference sequence). V dropped 8 bases and J dropped 8; count of bases not matched to a gene: 11. CDR3 in amino acids: CAGRSGSGYEQFF. CDR3 nucleotides: TGTGCCGGCCGGAGCGGGAGCGGGTATGAGCAGTTCTTC.

This clone was picked up one time. This chain uses TRBV5-1 with TRBJ2-5, with D perhaps matching TRBD2 (5 bases). The CDR3 is 13 residues long. Trimming took off 4 bases at V and 1 base at J, with 8 bases between the two ends. Germline assignment: CDR1 SGHRS and CDR2 YFSETQ. The CDR3 loop reads CASSPDFQETQYF. CDR3 in DNA: TGCGCCAGCAGCCCGGACTTCCAAGAGACCCAGTACTTC.

The rearrangement uses TRBV4-1 and TRBJ1-1; 8 bases are shared with TRBD1. Germline CDR1 reads MGHRA; CDR2 reads YSYEKL. The junction had 15 bases not matched to a gene; V was cut back by 4 bases and J by 5 bases. The CDR3 consists of 17 residues. CDR3 amino acids: CASSPHGQGAGGTEAFF. CDR3 DNA sequence: TGCGCCAGCAGCCCGCACGGGCAGGGGGCTGGGGGTACTGAAGCTTTCTTT.

This clone came up once. The chain joins TRBV19 to TRBJ1-6; D might be TRBD1 (6 bases). This CDR3 contains 14 residues. Germline V gene sequence: CDR1 LNHDA, CDR2 SQIVND (reference sequence). V was pared by 9 bases and J by 11 bases, with 20 bases between. The DNA of the CDR3 is TGTGCCAGCAACCCGGGACCCGAGGGGGCACCCCTCCACTTT. It encodes CASNPGPEGAPLHF.

The genes are TRBV4-3 and TRBJ1-2; D may be TRBD1 (6 bases). The CDR3 runs to 14 residues. CDR1 LGHNA and CDR2 YSLEER come from the germline V gene. The germline V and J ends were trimmed by 0 bases and 6 bases, with 11 bases remaining between them. The CDR3 DNA is TGCGCCAGCAGCCAAGATCTAGGGGGTCATGGCTACACCTTC. This gives the protein CASSQDLGGHGYTF.

The rearrangement uses TRBV6-2 or TRBV6-3 and TRBJ1-1; tentative D call: TRBD1 (6 bases). V dropped 6 bases and J dropped 1 base, with 12 bases sitting between them. Germline CDR1 reads MNHEY; CDR2 reads SVGEGT. The CDR3 length is 14 residues. This chain's CDR3 is CASSRHRENTEAFF. The CDR3 DNA reads TGTGCCAGCAGCCGACACAGGGAGAACACTGAAGCTTTCTTT.

V is TRBV2 and J is TRBJ1-1; D is ambiguous. The CDR3 is made up of 11 amino acids. V lost 11 bases to trimming and J lost 2 bases, with 9 bases between them. The germline gives CDR1 SNHLY, CDR2 FYNNEI. The DNA for the CDR3 is TGTGCCGGATCAGGTAACACTGAAGCTTTCTTT. Encoded protein: CAGSGNTEAFF.

The genes are TRBV5-5 and TRBJ2-2; D possibly corresponds to TRBD1 (6 bases). Trimming took off 0 bases at V and 5 bases at J, with 11 bases between the two ends. CDR1 and CDR2 from the germline V gene are SGHKS and YYEKEE (reference sequence). The CDR3 is 15 amino acids. The CDR3 DNA follows: TGTGCCAGCAGCTTGGTACAGGGTGGTACCGGGGAGCTGTTTTTT. Translating gives CASSLVQGGTGELFF.

The V gene is TRBV3-1 (or the pseudogene TRBV3-2), the J gene TRBJ1-2; 10 positions agree with TRBD1. The CDR3 is 14 residues long. Germline lookup yields CDR1 LGHDT and CDR2 YNNKEL (reference sequence). V gave up 6 bases and J gave up 7 bases; unmatched junction bases: 8. CDR3 protein: CASSNRDRGIGYTF. CDR3 in DNA: TGTGCCAGCAGTAACCGGGACAGGGGAATTGGCTACACCTTC.

The chain links TRBV4-1 to TRBJ1-2, with 7 bases identical to TRBD1. This CDR3 region has 16 residues. After removal of 3 bases from V and 4 bases from J, the junction contained 11 bases not matched to a gene. Germline CDR1 MGHRA, CDR2 YSYEKL. As DNA, the CDR3 is TGCGCCAGCAGCCATGCACAGGGGCGTCAAGGCTATGGCTACACCTTC. Translation gives CASSHAQGRQGYGYTF.

The gene calls are TRBV6-2 or TRBV6-3 and TRBJ2-1, with 9 bases fitting TRBD1. The J segment lost 3 bases and the V segment lost 0 bases, leaving 6 bases of the junction unmatched. Germline V gives CDR1 MNHEY, CDR2 SVGEGT. The CDR3 length is 17 residues. In nucleotides, the CDR3 is TGTGCCAGCAGTTACTCGATGTGGGACAGGGACTACAATGAGCAGTTCTTC. It codes for CASSYSMWDRDYNEQFF.

This chain joins TRBV7-2 and TRBJ2-1, with D unclear. The CDR3 loop spans 16 amino acids. The ends were cut back, 1 base at V and 0 bases at J, with 10 bases in the middle. Germline CDR1 and CDR2: SGHTA and FQGNSA. The CDR3 loop is CASSLVTTGSYNEQFF. CDR3 coding DNA: TGTGCCAGCAGCTTAGTTACTACCGGCTCCTACAATGAGCAGTTCTTC.

This chain uses TRBV2 with TRBJ2-1, with 11 bases identical to TRBD2. CDR3 size: 14 residues. V dropped 8 bases and J dropped 5; count of bases not matched to a gene: 5. Germline V gene data show CDR1 as SNHLY and CDR2 as FYNNEI. In nucleotides, the CDR3 is TGTGCCAGCTTGGGACTAGCGGCGGACAATGAGCAGTTCTTC. As protein: CASLGLAADNEQFF.

V is TRBV2 and J is TRBJ1-2; 7 bases agree with TRBD1. The CDR3 spans 12 residues. Looked up from germline, CDR1 is SNHLY and CDR2 is FYNNEI. Losses at the gene ends were 4 bases for V and 7 bases for J; bases not matched to a gene: 3. The CDR3 coding sequence is TGTGCCAGCAGTGTGGAGGGGGCTGGCTACACCTTC. This translates into CASSVEGAGYTF.

The chain joins TRBV30 to TRBJ1-4, with D possibly TRBD1 on 6 matching bases. Trimming stripped 4 bases from V and 1 base from J, with 13 bases between. The CDR3 extends over 15 amino acids. The germline V gene encodes CDR1 GTSNPN and CDR2 SVGIG (reference sequence). CDR3 in DNA: TGTGCCTGGAAAACCTCAGGGGTAACTAATGAAAAACTGTTTTTT. The encoded protein is CAWKTSGVTNEKLFF.

The chain has TRBV28 and TRBJ1-1; D remains ambiguous. The CDR3 is 11 residues long. CDR1 MDHEN and CDR2 SYDVKM come from the germline V gene. CDR3 nucleotide sequence: TGTGTGGTAACAAAGAACACTGAAGCTTTCTTT. This translates into CVVTKNTEAFF.

In its sample, this clone was seen a few times. V usage is TRBV4-1 and J usage is TRBJ2-2, with D maybe TRBD2 (6 bases). The CDR3 extends over 16 amino acids. Per the germline V gene, CDR1 is MGHRA and CDR2 is YSYEKL. Trimming took 4 bases from V and 4 from J, leaving 16 bases between them. CDR3 sequence reads: CASSRTAGTSTGELFF. The CDR3 region has the DNA TGCGCCAGCAGCCGCACTGCGGGGACGAGCACCGGGGAGCTGTTTTTT.

V gene TRBV3-1 (or the pseudogene TRBV3-2) combines with J gene TRBJ2-1; 13 bases line up with TRBD2. There are 18 residues in the CDR3. Germline CDR1 reads LGHDT; CDR2 reads YNNKEL (reference sequence). Trimming at V came to 5 bases and at J to 3 bases, leaving 10 bases not matched to a gene. Written as DNA, the CDR3 is TGTGCCAGCAGCAGCGGACTAGCGGGAGTAGAGGGCTACAATGAGCAGTTCTTC. This gives the protein CASSSGLAGVEGYNEQFF.

This rearrangement joins TRBV27 to TRBJ2-6, with 8 nucleotides matching TRBD1. CDR3 length: 14 amino acids. V gave up 10 bases and J gave up 1 base; unmatched junction bases: 3. Germline V gene lookup returns CDR1 MNHEY and CDR2 SMNVEV (reference sequence). DNA of the CDR3: TGTGCCATCGGGACAGGTTCTGGGGCCAACGTCCTGACTTTC. Translating gives CAIGTGSGANVLTF.

This clone was recorded many times. V is TRBV21-1 and J is TRBJ1-1; the table names TRBD1, a call not compared with the DNA. TRBV21-1 is classified as a pseudogene. CDR3 length: 15 amino acids. The CDR3 is CASSKEPGQGTEAFF. CDR3 DNA sequence: TGTGCCAGCAGCAAAGAGCCTGGACAGGGCACTGAAGCTTTCTTT.

This chain links TRBV6-5 with TRBJ1-1, with 7 bases that match TRBD1. The CDR3 is 15 amino acids. After removal of 7 bases from V and 2 bases from J, the junction contained 10 bases not matched to a gene. Germline V CDR1 and CDR2: MNHEY, SVGAGI. The CDR3 nucleotides are TGTGCCAGCACCGAACCGGGACAGCGAAACACTGAAGCTTTCTTT. This gives the protein CASTEPGQRNTEAFF.

CDR3 coding DNA: TGCGCCAGCAGCCAACCCACTAGCGGGAGGGGAAATGAGCAGTTCTTC. This gives the protein CASSQPTSGRGNEQFF. The V and J genes are TRBV4-1 and TRBJ2-1; TRBD2 matches at 13 bases. Germline V gene data show CDR1 as MGHRA and CDR2 as YSYEKL. The CDR3 covers 16 residues. V lost 2 bases, J lost 7 bases, and 5 bases stayed unmatched.